This TCR beta chain was observed in a study of regulatory T cells in long-lasting Graves disease. Points from the study as a whole: Public clonotype sharing was higher in persistent than newly diagnosed patients.

The time point: newly diagnosed GD, antithyroid drugs for less than 3 months. Researchers made the TCR library from RNA that was extracted from PBMCs. About 10 milliliters of peripheral blood were taken and placed in EDTA tubes. Building the TCR beta libraries relied on iRepertoire HTBI primers, and CDR3 regions underwent Arm-PCR. TCRdb independently ran MiXCR on the multiplex PCR reads; one entry per CDR3 protein. The sample comprises 400,000 to 500,000 distinct CDR3 sequences, 12% to 15% of which are singletons, and around a sixth rests with the top ten. Details on this clonotype: Its antigen remains unidentified.

The V and J ends lost 4 bases and 8 bases, in that order; junction bases with no gene match: 13. The CDR3 is 17 residues long. In germline, CDR1 is MGHDK, CDR2 SYGVNS. These data are also associated with another study on T cells in Graves' hyperthyroidism and ophthalmopathy. That paper states: The hyperthyroidism was newly diagnosed and had lasted under 2 months; the patients were aged 18 to 65.

The chain has TRBV25-1 and TRBJ2-1, with 11 bases fitting TRBD1. This specimen consisted of peripheral blood mononuclear cells (PBMCs), obtained at new diagnosis, from a patient treated with antithyroid drugs. The origin of this receptor is a woman aged 45-65 years with Graves disease. The CDR3 reads CASSVYLGTGGGDEQFF. The CDR3 DNA reads as TGTGCCAGCAGTGTATACCTCGGGACAGGGGGTGGGGATGAGCAGTTCTTC. Together with reference TRBV25-1 and TRBJ2-1, the CDR3 gives the full variable domain: EADIYQTPRYLVIGTGKKITLECSQTMGHDKMYWYQQDPGMELHLIHYSYGVNSTEKGDLSSESTVSRIRTEHFPLTLESARPSHTSQYLCASSVYLGTGGGDEQFFGPGTRLTVL.